The 27 T cell receptor beta chains given below trace back to one sample, sequenced in a study of early T cells in non-severe SARS-CoV-2 infection. TCRdb used MiXCR to reprocess the 5' RACE reads, holding one entry per CDR3 protein. The table has about 48,000 distinct CDR3 sequences, over 7.5% seen once. Sequencing was carried out using whole blood. The receptors shown here come from an adult who was a healthcare worker with PCR-confirmed SARS-CoV-2 infection or an uninfected control (not recorded which).

In its sample, this clonotype was seen a few times. The V gene is TRBV5-1, the J gene TRBJ2-5, with TRBD2 as a possible D gene (5 bases). V dropped 0 bases and J dropped 5 bases, with 29 bases sitting between them. The CDR3 extends over 20 amino acids. Germline values: CDR1 SGHRS, CDR2 YFSETQ. The CDR3 sequence is CASSLGLGSGIAWERETQYF. As DNA, the CDR3 is TGCGCCAGCAGCTTGGGACTCGGCTCTGGAATAGCGTGGGAAAGGGAGACCCAGTACTTC.

This clonotype was observed a few times. The chain is built from TRBV10-3 and TRBJ2-3, with D uncertain. Trimming pared 4 bases from V and 0 bases from J, leaving 8 bases between. CDR1 is ENHRY and CDR2 is SYGVKD in the germline V gene. The CDR3 sequence is 14 residues long. For the CDR3, the DNA is TGTGCCATCAGTGCTGCGGCTAGCACAGATACGCAGTATTTT. Residues: CAISAAASTDTQYF.

This clonotype was observed at least ten times. The chain recombines TRBV5-1 with TRBJ2-7, with TRBD2 matching over 12 bases. Germline V gene sequence: CDR1 SGHRS, CDR2 YFSETQ. After removal of 5 bases from V and 3 bases from J, the junction contained 6 bases not matched to a gene. This CDR3 region has 15 residues. Written as DNA, the CDR3 is TGCGCCAGCAGGGAGCGGACTAGCGGGGACTACGAGCAGTACTTC. Residues: CASRERTSGDYEQYF.

This clonotype was recorded a few times. The chain couples TRBV5-6 to TRBJ1-2, with unresolved D. This CDR3 contains 12 residues. The germline gives CDR1 SGHDT, CDR2 YYEEEE. V lost 1 base to trimming and J lost 8 bases, with 9 bases between them. Here the CDR3 reads CASSLKMDGYTF. In nucleotides, the CDR3 is TGTGCCAGCAGCTTGAAGATGGACGGCTACACCTTC.

A few counts support this clonotype. This chain connects TRBV28 to TRBJ2-1; D perhaps matches TRBD1 (7 bases). V lost 7 bases and J 6 bases, leaving 19 bases between the germline ends. Per the germline V gene, CDR1 is MDHEN and CDR2 is SYDVKM. The CDR3 extends over 15 amino acids. The CDR3 DNA reads as TGTGCCAGCATTCAGGGGGGCAGGGCACGCAATGAGCAGTTCTTC. This translates into CASIQGGRARNEQFF. Full variable domain (remainder filled in from reference TRBV28 and TRBJ2-1): DVKVTQSSRYLVKRTGEKVFLECVQDMDHENMFWYRQDPGLGLRLIYFSYDVKMKEKGDIPEGYSVSREKKERFSLILESASTNQTSMYLCASIQGGRARNEQFFGPGTRLTVL.

This clonotype was seen repeatedly, ten times or more. The V gene is TRBV29-1, the J gene TRBJ2-5; D is undetermined. The CDR3 covers 13 residues. V gave up 3 bases and J gave up 4 bases, with 12 bases separating them. The germline CDR1 and CDR2 sequences are SQVTM and ANQGSEA. The CDR3: CSVEESGIETQYF. The DNA for the CDR3 is TGCAGCGTTGAGGAGTCAGGCATAGAGACCCAGTACTTC.

The rearrangement links TRBV18 to TRBJ1-2, with D perhaps matching TRBD1 (5 bases). V was clipped by 4 bases and J by 4 bases, with 19 bases between them. The CDR3 consists of 16 residues. The germline gives CDR1 KGHSH, CDR2 LQKENI. CDR3 residues: CASSLSPRDSLYGYTF. In DNA, the CDR3 is TGTGCCAGCTCACTATCCCCTAGAGACAGCCTCTATGGCTACACCTTC.

In this sample, this clonotype turned up a few times. The rearrangement uses TRBV3-1 and TRBJ1-6; D is uncertain. Germline CDR1 is LGHDT and CDR2 is YNNKEL (reference sequence). Trimming stripped 1 base from V and 9 bases from J, with 13 bases between. The CDR3 has 15 amino acids. The CDR3 loop is CASSQGTLLGSPLHF. CDR3 coding DNA: TGTGCCAGCAGCCAAGGAACATTGCTGGGTTCACCCCTCCACTTT.

This clonotype has more than one count but fewer than ten. The CDR3 region has the DNA TGTGCCAGCAGCACAACAGGGGGCGACGAGGATACGCAGTATTTT. It encodes CASSTTGGDEDTQYF. The V and J genes are TRBV7-9 and TRBJ2-3, with 9 positions matching TRBD1. Per the germline V gene, CDR1 is SEHNR and CDR2 is FQNEAQ (reference sequence). The CDR3 runs to 15 residues. J was trimmed by 6 bases and V by 5 bases; bases with no gene match: 9.

The chain couples TRBV6-1 to TRBJ2-1; 12 bases line up with TRBD2. This CDR3 comprises 20 residues. V was clipped by 5 bases and J by 5 bases; unmatched bases: 19. Per germline, CDR1 MNHNS and CDR2 SASEGT. The CDR3: CASSKRRERLAGEENNEQFF. For the CDR3, the DNA is TGTGCCAGCAGTAAGCGGAGGGAACGACTAGCGGGAGAGGAGAACAATGAGCAGTTCTTC.

CDR3 sequence reads: CASSQVRTEVEAFF. The CDR3 nucleotides are TGTGCCAGCAGCCAAGTACGGACAGAAGTTGAAGCTTTCTTT. The J gene is TRBJ1-1, the V gene TRBV3-1, with D perhaps TRBD1 (6 bases). The length of the CDR3 is 14 residues. Germline CDR1 reads LGHDT; CDR2 reads YNNKEL (reference sequence). V was shortened by 1 base and J by 7 bases, with 13 bases between the two germline ends.

This clonotype appeared many times. This chain links TRBV7-9 with TRBJ1-2, with D unresolved. V lost 0 bases and J lost 4, with 3 bases in between. The CDR3 is 12 residues long. Looked up from germline, CDR1 is SEHNR and CDR2 is FQNEAQ (reference sequence). As DNA, the CDR3 is TGTGCCAGCAGCTTAGCCAGCTATGGCTACACCTTC. Protein product: CASSLASYGYTF.

This clonotype was seen more than once but under ten times. The genes are TRBV20-1 and TRBJ2-3; D remains ambiguous. Trimming cost V 0 bases and J 4 bases, with 14 bases left between them. The germline CDR1 and CDR2 sequences are DFQATT and SNEGSKA (reference sequence). CDR3 length equals 15 residues. DNA of the CDR3: TGCAGTGCTAGAGAGATGGATCGCATTCCAGATACGCAGTATTTT. Protein: CSAREMDRIPDTQYF.

This clonotype was seen repeatedly, ten times or more. The rearrangement links TRBV7-6 to TRBJ2-1; the match to TRBD2 covers 9 bases. This CDR3 comprises 16 residues. V was clipped by 1 base and J by 7 bases; unmatched bases: 8. Germline CDR1 SGHVS, CDR2 FNYEAQ. The CDR3 DNA follows: TGTGCCAGCAGCTTAGAAGCTAGCGGGGCTACAAATGAGCAGTTCTTC. Amino acids: CASSLEASGATNEQFF.

This clonotype was detected only a few times. The chain links TRBV7-2 to TRBJ2-7; D remains ambiguous. CDR1 and CDR2 (germline): SGHTA, FQGNSA. The CDR3 spans 12 residues. Trimming cost V 3 bases and J 3 bases, with 6 bases left between them. CDR3 sequence (DNA): TGTGCCAGCAGCTTCGGCCTCTACGAGCAGTACTTC. Translated: CASSFGLYEQYF.

This clonotype was seen repeatedly, ten times or more. The rearrangement links TRBV18 to TRBJ2-5; 12 positions agree with TRBD1. V was pared by 3 bases and J by 0 bases, with 5 bases of the junction left unmatched. CDR3 length: 17 residues. The germline CDR1 and CDR2 sequences are KGHSH and LQKENI. In DNA form, the CDR3 reads TGTGCCAGCTCACCCCGTCGGGACAGGGGGCACCAAGAGACCCAGTACTTC. This translates into CASSPRRDRGHQETQYF. The full variable domain, its missing parts supplied by reference TRBV18 and TRBJ2-5, is NAGVMQNPRHLVRRRGQEARLRCSPMKGHSHVYWYRQLPEEGLKFMVYLQKENIIDESGMPKERFSAEFPKEGPSILRIQQVVRGDSAAYFCASSPRRDRGHQETQYFGPGTRLLVL.

This clonotype has just a few counts. J is TRBJ2-7 and V is TRBV11-2; TRBD2 aligns across 7 bases. Germline CDR1 is SGHAT and CDR2 is FQNNGV. The trim removed 8 bases at V and 1 base at J, leaving 8 bases unmatched. This CDR3 comprises 14 residues. The CDR3 is CASRWGGVSYEQYF. CDR3 DNA: TGTGCCAGCCGTTGGGGAGGGGTTTCCTACGAGCAGTACTTC.

In its sample, this clonotype was seen many times. This chain links TRBV11-3 with TRBJ2-3; D call uncertain. This CDR3 has 14 residues. V was trimmed by 1 base and J by 3 bases, leaving 8 bases between them. Germline values: CDR1 SGHNT, CDR2 YENEEA. The CDR3 is CASSLVTETDTQYF. The CDR3 region has the DNA TGTGCCAGCAGCTTAGTTACAGAGACAGATACGCAGTATTTT.

This clonotype was found many times. V is TRBV7-6 and J is TRBJ2-1, with TRBD2 matching 7 bases. The germline V gene encodes CDR1 SGHVS and CDR2 FNYEAQ. Trimming at V came to 3 bases and at J to 7 bases, leaving 9 bases not matched to a gene. CDR3 length equals 15 residues. The DNA for the CDR3 is TGTGCCAGCAGCTTGAGACCGGGGGGAAGGAATGAGCAGTTCTTC. It is translated as CASSLRPGGRNEQFF.

V and J are TRBV6-2 or TRBV6-3 and TRBJ1-4, with no clear D. From germline, CDR1 is MNHEY and CDR2 SVGEGT. The CDR3 is 14 residues long. Between the trimmed V and J ends, which lost 2 bases and 7 bases, there was a span of 11 bases. CDR3 loop: CASSYGSLGEKLFF. The DNA for the CDR3 is TGTGCCAGCAGTTACGGGTCCCTAGGTGAAAAACTGTTTTTT.

J is TRBJ1-1 and V is TRBV6-5, with 7 nucleotides matching TRBD1. Germline trimming cut 6 bases from V and 11 bases from J; bases unmatched to any gene: 15. Germline loops: CDR1 MNHEY, CDR2 SVGAGI. This CDR3 spans 14 amino acids. CDR3 region: CASRVHRDSSAAFF. CDR3 bases: TGTGCCAGCAGAGTACACCGGGACAGCTCGGCGGCTTTCTTT.

This clonotype was detected many times. CDR3 coding DNA: TGTGCCAGCAGTTTATCGGGGGGTCACACTGAAGCTTTCTTT. It translates to CASSLSGGHTEAFF. This chain connects TRBV27 to TRBJ1-1, with a tentative D call TRBD1 (5 bases). V lost 0 bases, J lost 3 bases, and 8 bases lay in between. Germline-derived CDR1 and CDR2 are MNHEY and SMNVEV (reference sequence). The CDR3 loop spans 14 amino acids.

The V gene is TRBV14, the J gene TRBJ2-1; D might be TRBD1 (5 bases). The CDR3 extends over 15 amino acids. V lost 2 bases and J lost 6, with 14 bases in between. The germline V gene encodes CDR1 SGHDN and CDR2 FVKESK. The chain's CDR3 is CASSQYQGPINEQFF. CDR3 in DNA: TGTGCCAGCAGCCAATACCAGGGCCCGATCAATGAGCAGTTCTTC.

This clonotype turned up a few times. The gene calls are TRBV29-1 and TRBJ1-4, with D maybe TRBD1 (6 bases). The germline CDR1 and CDR2 sequences are SQVTM and ANQGSEA. The CDR3 sequence is 15 residues long. Between the trimmed V and J ends, which lost 7 bases and 7 bases, there was a span of 22 bases. In DNA form, the CDR3 reads TGCAGCGCCGGGGGCGGGGGCAGCCTAAGTGAAAAACTGTTTTTT. It codes for CSAGGGGSLSEKLFF. Full variable domain (missing parts from reference TRBV29-1 and TRBJ1-4): SAVISQKPSRDICQRGTSLTIQCQVDSQVTMMFWYRQQPGQSLTLIATANQGSEATYESGFVIDKFPISRPNLTFSTLTVSNMSPEDSSIYLCSAGGGGSLSEKLFFGSGTQLSVL.

This clonotype was seen a few times. J is TRBJ1-1 and V is TRBV12-3 or TRBV12-4; no reliable D call. Trimming left V 2 bases short and J 1 base short, with 17 bases between. This CDR3 has 17 residues. CDR3 DNA sequence: TGTGCCAGCAGTTTAATGTCTCTCGGCCGACCGAACACTGAAGCTTTCTTT. It yields the protein CASSLMSLGRPNTEAFF.

The rearrangement joins TRBV29-1 to TRBJ1-2, with D uncertain. Trimming pared 4 bases from V and 2 bases from J, leaving 11 bases between. CDR1 is SQVTM and CDR2 is ANQGSEA in the germline V gene. The CDR3 spans 13 residues. The CDR3, as DNA: TGCAGCGTTGTGAGTCCAGACAACTATGGCTACACCTTC. This translates into CSVVSPDNYGYTF.

The gene calls are TRBV21-1 and TRBJ2-7; no DNA check was done on the table's D call, TRBD1. TRBV21-1 is a documented pseudogene. CDR3 size: 14 residues. This CDR3 is CASSPWDRYYEQYF. The CDR3 bases are TGTGCCAGCAGCCCTTGGGACAGGTACTACGAGCAGTACTTC.